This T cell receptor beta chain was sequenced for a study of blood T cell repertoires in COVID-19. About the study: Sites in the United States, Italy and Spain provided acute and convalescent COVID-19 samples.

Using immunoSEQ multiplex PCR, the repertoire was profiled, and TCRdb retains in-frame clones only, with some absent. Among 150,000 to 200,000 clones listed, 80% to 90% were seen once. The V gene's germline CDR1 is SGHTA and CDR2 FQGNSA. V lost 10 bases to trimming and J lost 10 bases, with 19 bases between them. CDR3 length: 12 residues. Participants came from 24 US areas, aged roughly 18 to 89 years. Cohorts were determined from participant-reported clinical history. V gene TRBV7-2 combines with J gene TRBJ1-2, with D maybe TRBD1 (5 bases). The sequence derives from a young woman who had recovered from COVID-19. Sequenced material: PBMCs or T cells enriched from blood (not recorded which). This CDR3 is CANENIQALYTF. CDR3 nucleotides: TGTGCCAATGAGAATATACAGGCCCTCTACACCTTC.